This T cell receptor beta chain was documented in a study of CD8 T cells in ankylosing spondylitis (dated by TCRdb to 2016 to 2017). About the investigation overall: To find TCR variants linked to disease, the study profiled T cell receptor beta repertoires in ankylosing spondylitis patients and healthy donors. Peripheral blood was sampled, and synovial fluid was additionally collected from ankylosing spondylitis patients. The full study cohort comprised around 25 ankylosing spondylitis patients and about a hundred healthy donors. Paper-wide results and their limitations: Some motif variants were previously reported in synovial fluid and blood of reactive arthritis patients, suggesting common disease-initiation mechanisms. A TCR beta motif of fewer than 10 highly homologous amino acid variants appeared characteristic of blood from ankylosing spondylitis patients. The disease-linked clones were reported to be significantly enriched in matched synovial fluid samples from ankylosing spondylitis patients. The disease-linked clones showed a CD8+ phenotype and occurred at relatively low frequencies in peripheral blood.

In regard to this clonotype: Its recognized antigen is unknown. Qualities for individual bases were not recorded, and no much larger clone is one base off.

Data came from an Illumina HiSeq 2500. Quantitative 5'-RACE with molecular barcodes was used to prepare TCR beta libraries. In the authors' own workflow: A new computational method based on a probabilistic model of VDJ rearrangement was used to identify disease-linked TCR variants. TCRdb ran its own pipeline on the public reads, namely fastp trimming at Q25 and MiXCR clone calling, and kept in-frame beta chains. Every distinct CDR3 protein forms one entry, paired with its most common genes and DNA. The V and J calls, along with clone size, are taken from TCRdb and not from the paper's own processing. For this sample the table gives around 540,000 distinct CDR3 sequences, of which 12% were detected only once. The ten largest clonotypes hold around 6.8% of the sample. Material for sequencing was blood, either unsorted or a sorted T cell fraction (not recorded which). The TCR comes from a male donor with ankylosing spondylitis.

The CDR3 region reads CASSPWASGRNTGELFF. The DNA reads as follows: TGTGCCAGCAGCCCCTGGGCTAGCGGGAGGAACACCGGGGAGCTGTTTTTT. The chain is made from TRBV7-6 and TRBJ2-2; the junction holds 10 bases that match TRBD2. Trimming leaves V shorter by 5 bases and J shorter by 1 base, with the junction holding 7 bases beyond the gene matches. From the germline V gene, CDR1 is SGHVS and CDR2 is FNYEAQ. The CDR3 sequence holds 17 residues, the cysteine and phenylalanine included. The entry retains the CDR3 DNA only, 51 bases that are in frame from base 1.